What follows is one T cell receptor (beta chain) and its context. Its antigen is undetermined. This sample was included in a study of a mutant IDH1 vaccine in newly diagnosed glioma. Looked up from germline, CDR1 is SGHRS and CDR2 is YFSETQ. The length of the CDR3 is 15 residues. Trimming stripped 4 bases from V and 0 bases from J, with 11 bases between. Method: immunoSEQ multiplex PCR; TCRdb's copy keeps in-frame clones and lacks some. The sample has some 87,000 clones; around four fifths are singletons. Time point denoted: week 47, end of study. Every vaccination contained 300 ug of the mutant IDH1 20-mer peptide and was paired with topical imiquimod. In every donor, the tumor was a new WHO grade 3 or 4 IDH1-mutant, ATRX-lost astrocytoma.

The material sequenced was PBMCs, taken from a glioma patient whose treatment included an IDH1 peptide vaccine. The chain couples TRBV5-1 to TRBJ2-4, with D possibly being TRBD1 (6 bases). The sequence was obtained from a man aged 40-55 years with glioma. CDR3 in DNA: TGCGCCAGCAGCACCGGGACACTAGCCAAAAACATTCAGTACTTC. Translating it yields CASSTGTLAKNIQYF.